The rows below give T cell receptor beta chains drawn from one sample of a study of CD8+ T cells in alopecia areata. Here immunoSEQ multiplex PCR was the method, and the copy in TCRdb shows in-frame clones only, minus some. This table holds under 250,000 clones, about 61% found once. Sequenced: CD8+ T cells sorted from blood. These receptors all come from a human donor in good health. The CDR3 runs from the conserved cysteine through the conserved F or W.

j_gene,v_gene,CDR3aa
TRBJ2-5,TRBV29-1,CSVDEGAGQETQYF
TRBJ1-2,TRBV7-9,CASSLSQYGYTF
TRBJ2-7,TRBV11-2,CASSLGPSGDYEQYF
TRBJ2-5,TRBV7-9,CASSSGGGETQYF
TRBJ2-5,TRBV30,CAWEGARETQYF
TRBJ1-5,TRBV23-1,CASGAGDRHQPQHF
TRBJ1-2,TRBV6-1,CASSETWDKDYGYTF
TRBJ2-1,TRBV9,CASSVDGTGSSDEQFF
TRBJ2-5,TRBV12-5,CASGEGTSGGRTQYF
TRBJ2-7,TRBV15,CATSRVGSEQYF
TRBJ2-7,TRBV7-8,CASSLVVSPYEQYF
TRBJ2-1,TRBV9,CASRGGDNEQFF
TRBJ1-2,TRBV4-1,CASSQDSRGYNYGYTF
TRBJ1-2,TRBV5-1,CASRLDKNYGYTF
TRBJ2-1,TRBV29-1,CSVDGGQNEQFF